This T cell receptor (beta chain) was sequenced for a study of T cell responses to AZD1222 COVID-19 vaccine. Study outcomes and limitations: Just a handful of AZD1222 recipients were seropositive at baseline. In a largely white British group with more females than males, clonal diversity was possibly underestimated. Breadth and depth of Spike-specific TCRs rose after two AZD1222 doses.

Profiled with immunoSEQ multiplex PCR; TCRdb holds only in-frame clones, not every one. This sample has approximately 68,000 clones, with approximately 88% found just once. A word on this clone: Antigen specificity is unknown.

Germline CDR1 LNHDA, CDR2 SQIVND (reference sequence). Trimming removed 4 bases from V and 0 bases from J, with 6 bases in between. The CDR3 contains 13 residues. V usage is TRBV19 and J usage is TRBJ1-1; D remains ambiguous. The sequence derives from an adult in good health. Here the sequenced sample was peripheral blood, taken on day 0 of AZD1222 vaccination. Here the CDR3 reads CASSRRMNTEAFF. CDR3 nucleotide sequence: TGTGCCAGTAGTAGAAGGATGAACACTGAAGCTTTCTTT.